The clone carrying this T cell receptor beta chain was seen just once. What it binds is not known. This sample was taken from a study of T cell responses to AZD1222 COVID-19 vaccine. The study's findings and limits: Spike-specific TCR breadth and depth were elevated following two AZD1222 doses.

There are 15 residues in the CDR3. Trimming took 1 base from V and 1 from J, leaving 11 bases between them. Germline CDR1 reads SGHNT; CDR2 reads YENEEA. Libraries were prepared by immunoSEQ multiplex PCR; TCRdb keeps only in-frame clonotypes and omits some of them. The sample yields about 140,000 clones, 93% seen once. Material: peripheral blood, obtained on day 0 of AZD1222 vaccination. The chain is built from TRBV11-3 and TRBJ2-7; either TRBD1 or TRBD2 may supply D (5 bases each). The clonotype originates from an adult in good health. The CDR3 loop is CASSLGRDGSYEQYF. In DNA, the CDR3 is TGTGCCAGCAGCTTAGGAAGGGACGGGTCCTACGAGCAGTACTTC.